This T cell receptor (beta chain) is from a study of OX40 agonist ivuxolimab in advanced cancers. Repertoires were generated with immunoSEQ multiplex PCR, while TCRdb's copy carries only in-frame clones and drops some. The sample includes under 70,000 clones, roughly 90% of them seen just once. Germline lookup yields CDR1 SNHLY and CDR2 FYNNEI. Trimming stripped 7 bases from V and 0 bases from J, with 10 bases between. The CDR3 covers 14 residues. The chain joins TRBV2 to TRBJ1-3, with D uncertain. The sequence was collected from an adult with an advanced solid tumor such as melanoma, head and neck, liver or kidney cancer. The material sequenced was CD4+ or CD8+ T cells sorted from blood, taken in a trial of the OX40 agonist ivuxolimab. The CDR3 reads CASTTHSSGNTIYF. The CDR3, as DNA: TGTGCCAGCACTACACACAGCTCTGGAAACACCATATATTTT.